The TCR beta chain described here comes from a study of blood T cell repertoires in COVID-19. Study-level background: Both acute and convalescent COVID-19 samples were obtained from the United States, Italy and Spain.

Method: immunoSEQ multiplex PCR; TCRdb's copy keeps in-frame clones and lacks some. This sample has some 350,000 clones, with around 87% found just once. Seattle researchers signed up patients amid active infection and tracked them longitudinally. CDR1 SGHDN and CDR2 FVKESK come from the germline V gene. The CDR3 contains 16 residues. Trimming cost V 3 bases and J 2 bases; bases outside gene matches: 5. The receptor comes from a woman aged 50 to 60 with COVID-19, enrolled during active disease. The chain is built from TRBV14 and TRBJ2-1; TRBD1 matches 9 bases. Sample: peripheral blood. CDR3 sequence (DNA): TGTGCCAGCAGCCACGGGACAGGGACACCCTACAATGAGCAGTTCTTC. Translated: CASSHGTGTPYNEQFF.